One and the same sample provided the 11 T cell receptor beta chains below, sequenced in a study of T cells in Graves' hyperthyroidism and ophthalmopathy. Researchers took RNA transcripts and amplified the TCR beta CDR3 regions from them. When the TCR CDR3 underwent first-round RT-PCR, the HTBI primer set was used. MiXCR, run by TCRdb on the multiplex PCR reads, gives a single entry per CDR3 protein. In the table there are about 580,000 distinct CDR3 sequences, approximately 13% of which are singletons. The sequencing input was blood. The receptors derive from a woman under 40 with Graves' hyperthyroidism that later progressed to Graves' ophthalmopathy.

This clonotype was detected only a few times. The V call is TRBV6-2 or TRBV6-3, the J call TRBJ2-4, with 7 bases matching TRBD1. Germline V gene lookup returns CDR1 MNHEY and CDR2 SVGEGT. V was pared by 4 bases and J by 6 bases, with 9 bases of the junction left unmatched. The CDR3 has 15 amino acids. The CDR3 coding sequence is TGTGCCAGCAGTTCTCCCACAGGGGCCCTAAACATTCAGTACTTC. Its translation: CASSSPTGALNIQYF.

This clonotype was counted at least ten times. This chain joins TRBV2 and TRBJ2-7; 7 bases fit TRBD1. This CDR3 has 13 amino acids. Losses at the gene ends were 6 bases for V and 1 base for J; bases not matched to a gene: 3. Germline V gives CDR1 SNHLY, CDR2 FYNNEI. CDR3 sequence reads: CASRTGVSYEQYF. The CDR3 DNA follows: TGTGCCAGCAGAACAGGGGTTTCCTACGAGCAGTACTTC.

This clonotype came up many times. This chain connects TRBV7-2 to TRBJ1-1, with D possibly being TRBD1 (5 bases). The germline gives CDR1 SGHTA, CDR2 FQGNSA. V was trimmed by 3 bases and J by 10 bases, leaving 15 bases between them. The length of the CDR3 is 13 residues. CDR3 residues: CASSLGLSLGAFF. The CDR3 DNA reads TGTGCCAGCAGCTTGGGACTCTCCCTCGGAGCTTTCTTT.

This clonotype was recorded many times. This chain links TRBV3-1 with TRBJ2-1; TRBD2 agrees at 7 bases. Per the germline V gene, CDR1 is LGHDT and CDR2 is YNNKEL (reference sequence). This CDR3 comprises 17 residues. The V segment lost 5 bases and the J segment 3 bases; nucleotides outside the gene matches: 13. The CDR3 is CASSIGLVPVRYNEQFF. CDR3 sequence (DNA): TGTGCCAGCAGCATCGGACTAGTCCCGGTACGCTACAATGAGCAGTTCTTC.

This clonotype was observed many times. The CDR3 region has the DNA TGTGCCAGCAGACCCTCCAGCGGTTCCGTGGTAAACACCATATATTTT. Translated, it gives CASRPSSGSVVNTIYF. V gene TRBV12-3 or TRBV12-4 combines with J gene TRBJ1-3; D uncertain. The CDR3 consists of 16 residues. The V end lost 6 bases, the J end lost 6 bases, and 21 bases lay between the germline ends.

This clonotype was picked up a small number of times. The genes are TRBV12-3 or TRBV12-4 and TRBJ2-1; D not certain. The V end lost 8 bases, the J end lost 6 bases, and 5 bases lay between the germline ends. This CDR3 spans 10 amino acids. The CDR3 sequence: CASFGNEQFF. The CDR3 bases are TGTGCCAGCTTTGGCAATGAGCAGTTCTTC.

This clonotype was recorded many times. The chain has TRBV28 and TRBJ1-2; D gene uncertain. Germline V gives CDR1 MDHEN, CDR2 SYDVKM. V dropped 6 bases and J dropped 4 bases, with 12 bases sitting between them. CDR3 length: 13 residues. This CDR3 reads CASSRGSGYGYTF. CDR3 DNA sequence: TGTGCCAGCAGCCGCGGGTCGGGCTATGGCTACACCTTC.

This clonotype was seen many times. The chain uses TRBV12-5 and TRBJ2-3, with 7 bases fitting TRBD2. In germline, CDR1 is LGHNT, CDR2 FRNRAP. Trimming cost V 4 bases and J 2 bases; bases outside gene matches: 9. There are 16 residues in the CDR3. The CDR3 region is CASGSPQGGNTDTQYF. In DNA form, the CDR3 reads TGTGCTAGTGGTTCCCCCCAGGGAGGGAACACAGATACGCAGTATTTT.

Many counts were recorded for this clonotype. The CDR3 region is CASSAGTRGAEQYF. The DNA of the CDR3 is TGTGCCAGCAGTGCCGGGACTAGAGGCGCCGAGCAGTACTTC. V and J are TRBV6-1 and TRBJ2-7, with 8 bases that match TRBD2. Germline CDR1 and CDR2: MNHNS and SASEGT. Trimming removed 4 bases from V and 6 bases from J; junction bases left unmatched: 8. The CDR3 consists of 14 residues.

This clonotype was seen repeatedly, ten times or more. The chain employs TRBV11-2 and TRBJ2-5; 7 bases match TRBD1. Losses at the gene ends were 6 bases for V and 6 bases for J; bases not matched to a gene: 13. The CDR3 has 15 amino acids. Germline assignment: CDR1 SGHAT and CDR2 FQNNGV. CDR3 loop: CASRTTGELGKTQYF. The CDR3 DNA reads as TGTGCCAGCAGGACAACAGGGGAGCTTGGGAAGACCCAGTACTTC.

This clonotype has ten or more counts. This chain connects TRBV12-3 or TRBV12-4 to TRBJ1-6, with D unresolved. The CDR3 has 14 residues. V was pared by 7 bases and J by 6 bases, with 13 bases between. The CDR3 nucleotides are TGTGCCAGCACCTCGTCGCGGTCTAATTCACCCCTCCACTTT. It translates to CASTSSRSNSPLHF.